These T cell receptor beta chains were read from a single sample in a study of radiation and T cells in renal cell carcinoma. This table comes from immunoSEQ multiplex PCR, and its TCRdb copy is limited to in-frame clones, with some not included. The sample consists of 50,000 to 65,000 clones, roughly 80% of them appearing once. Source: blood, taken from a patient whose treatment included radiotherapy and nephrectomy. The receptors here all came from a man in his sixties with renal cell carcinoma. Each CDR3 is given with its conserved first and last residue. A D gene is named only where the DNA matches it firmly. A row's size may be missing; if present it is once, few, many or a size class.

j_gene	abundance	d_gene	v_gene	CDR3aa	CDR3nt
TRBJ2-2	.	TRBD1	TRBV2	CASSSGTANTGELFF	TGTGCCAGCAGCTCCGGGACAGCGAACACCGGGGAGCTGTTTTTT
TRBJ1-2	once	.	TRBV11-2	CASSLERVDYGYTF	TGTGCCAGCAGCCTAGAAAGGGTCGACTATGGCTACACCTTC
TRBJ2-6	.	.	TRBV19	CASNPTRYTSSGANVLTF	TGTGCCAGTAACCCCACTCGATACACGAGCTCTGGGGCCAACGTCCTGACTTTC
TRBJ2-7	.	TRBD1	TRBV11-3	CASSLAGQEAEQYF	TGTGCCAGCAGCTTAGCGGGACAGGAGGCCGAGCAGTACTTC
TRBJ2-3	.	TRBD2	TRBV23-1	CASSAQFASGRDTQYF	TGCGCCAGCAGTGCCCAATTTGCAAGCGGGAGGGATACGCAGTATTTT
TRBJ1-1	.	.	TRBV4-3	CASSQESIGSTEAFF	TGCGCCAGCAGCCAAGAATCGATAGGGAGCACTGAAGCTTTCTTT
TRBJ1-4	.	.	TRBV15	CATSREDTWNEKLFF	TGTGCCACCAGCAGAGAGGATACCTGGAATGAAAAACTGTTTTTT
TRBJ2-3	.	TRBD2	TRBV11-2	CASSLNSGGRSDTQYF	TGTGCCAGCAGCTTAAATAGCGGGGGTCGATCAGATACGCAGTATTTT
TRBJ2-7	.	TRBD1	TRBV5-6	CASSLGPGTVPYEQYF	TGTGCCAGCAGCTTGGGGCCCGGGACAGTCCCCTACGAGCAGTACTTC
TRBJ2-2	.	.	TRBV18	CASSPVRTANTGELFF	TGTGCCAGCTCACCGGTGCGGACAGCAAACACCGGGGAGCTGTTTTTT
TRBJ2-3	.	.	TRBV7-9	CAGLGHRDTQYF	TGTGCCGGCCTGGGACATAGAGATACGCAGTATTTT
TRBJ1-4	.	.	TRBV18	CASSLGSTNEKLFF	TGTGCCAGCTCACTCGGGAGCACTAATGAAAAACTGTTTTTT
TRBJ2-1	.	TRBD2	TRBV19	CASSGTTSGGGNEQFF	TGTGCCAGTAGTGGGACGACTAGCGGGGGAGGAAATGAGCAGTTCTTC
TRBJ2-2	.	TRBD2	TRBV7-9	CASSLYSRGGRVTGELFF	TGTGCCAGCAGCTTATATTCCCGAGGCGGGAGGGTCACCGGGGAGCTGTTTTTT
TRBJ2-1	few	.	TRBV19	CASSIDRSREQFF	TGTGCCAGTAGTATAGATCGGTCGCGTGAGCAGTTCTTC
TRBJ2-2	once	TRBD2	TRBV5-1	CASSGTSGGNTGELFF	TGCGCCAGCAGCGGGACTAGCGGGGGGAACACCGGGGAGCTGTTTTTT
TRBJ1-1	.	.	TRBV29-1	CSVEDGMNTEAFF	TGCAGCGTTGAGGACGGGATGAACACTGAAGCTTTCTTT
TRBJ2-7	.	.	TRBV6-6	CASSYWTNEQYF	TGTGCCAGCAGTTACTGGACAAACGAGCAGTACTTC
TRBJ1-4	few	.	TRBV7-2	CASSLGGLREKLFF	TGTGCCAGCAGCTTAGGGGGGCTTCGTGAAAAACTGTTTTTT
TRBJ2-1	.	TRBD2	TRBV7-9	CASSKSGGAVYNEQFF	TGTGCCAGCAGCAAAAGCGGGGGGGCCGTGTACAATGAGCAGTTCTTC
TRBJ2-5	.	.	TRBV15	CATSRDQGPWETQYF	TGTGCCACCAGCAGAGATCAGGGCCCCTGGGAGACCCAGTACTTC
TRBJ2-3	.	.	TRBV30	CAWTQRPTDTQYF	TGTGCCTGGACCCAGAGACCCACAGATACGCAGTATTTT
TRBJ1-5	.	TRBD1	TRBV5-4	CASSTGGDQPQHF	TGTGCCAGCAGCACAGGGGGGGATCAGCCCCAGCATTTT
TRBJ2-2	.	.	TRBV6-1	CASSEKGLNTGELFF	TGTGCCAGCAGTGAAAAAGGTCTCAACACCGGGGAGCTGTTTTTT
TRBJ1-1	.	.	TRBV11-2	CASRKGVEAFF	TGTGCCAGCAGGAAGGGGGTTGAAGCTTTCTTT
TRBJ2-5	.	.	TRBV9	CASSSYIIQETQYF	TGTGCCAGCAGCTCATACATCATCCAAGAGACCCAGTACTTC
TRBJ1-2	once	TRBD1	TRBV7-8	CASSLVGDSRGYTF	TGTGCCAGCAGCTTAGTGGGGGACAGTCGTGGCTACACCTTC
TRBJ1-2	medium-sized	.	TRBV5-1	CASSLAGQHVYGYTF	TGCGCCAGCAGCTTGGCCGGACAGCACGTCTATGGCTACACCTTC
TRBJ1-1	.	.	TRBV7-3	CASSSSPAGSTEAFF	TGTGCCAGCAGCTCCAGCCCGGCAGGGAGCACTGAAGCTTTCTTT
TRBJ2-1	.	TRBD2	TRBV10-1	CASSASSGGSDEQFF	TGCGCCAGCAGTGCTTCTAGCGGGGGGAGTGATGAGCAGTTCTTC
TRBJ2-4	.	.	TRBV9	CASSVGLSDIQYF	TGTGCCAGCAGCGTAGGTCTTTCAGACATTCAGTACTTC
TRBJ2-3	.	.	TRBV27	CASRLARGLDTQYF	TGTGCCAGCAGACTAGCACGGGGGCTAGATACGCAGTATTTT
TRBJ1-2	.	.	TRBV20-1	CSASPTGRYTF	TGCAGTGCTAGTCCCACAGGGCGGTACACCTTC
TRBJ1-1	.	TRBD1	TRBV5-5	CASSVADRDTEAFF	TGTGCCAGCAGCGTAGCCGACAGGGACACTGAAGCTTTCTTT
TRBJ1-2	.	.	TRBV4-3	CASSQEWKWGALNYGYTF	TGCGCCAGCAGCCAAGAGTGGAAGTGGGGCGCCTTAAACTATGGCTACACCTTC
TRBJ2-7	.	TRBD1	TRBV7-9	CASSHGQGEGYEQYF	TGTGCCAGCAGCCACGGACAGGGGGAGGGATACGAGCAGTACTTC
TRBJ2-1	.	.	TRBV20-1	CSARDGYEQFF	TGCAGTGCGCGGGACGGATATGAGCAGTTCTTC
TRBJ2-3	.	TRBD1	TRBV19	CASSTTGTDTQYF	TGTGCCAGTAGTACGACAGGGACAGATACGCAGTATTTT
TRBJ1-1	.	.	TRBV5-5	CASTYGGNTEAFF	TGTGCCAGCACCTACGGCGGCAACACTGAAGCTTTCTTT
TRBJ1-5	once	.	TRBV5-6	CASSLLRDPNQPQHF	TGTGCCAGCAGCTTGTTACGGGATCCCAATCAGCCCCAGCATTTT
TRBJ2-1	.	TRBD2	TRBV10-1	CASSHSAGGPASFNEQFF	TGCGCCAGCTCACATTCAGCGGGAGGGCCCGCCTCCTTCAATGAGCAGTTCTTC
TRBJ2-3	.	.	TRBV11-2	CASSLGSDTQYF	TGTGCCAGCAGCTTAGGGTCCGATACGCAGTATTTT
TRBJ1-1	.	TRBD1	TRBV19	CASSMQGAANTEAFF	TGTGCCAGTAGTATGCAGGGGGCGGCGAACACTGAAGCTTTCTTT
TRBJ2-5	.	TRBD2	TRBV6-6	CASSLTSGRETQYF	TGTGCCAGCAGTCTGACTAGCGGGAGAGAGACCCAGTACTTC
TRBJ1-4	.	TRBD1	TRBV11-3	CASSRDRAKLFF	TGTGCCAGCAGCCGCGACAGGGCAAAACTGTTTTTT
TRBJ1-1	.	.	TRBV28	CASSLRTGEAFF	TGTGCCAGCAGTTTACGCACAGGGGAAGCTTTCTTT
TRBJ2-1	.	.	TRBV2	CASSPRPDAREQFF	TGTGCCAGCAGTCCACGCCCCGACGCCAGAGAGCAGTTCTTC
TRBJ1-5	.	.	TRBV6-5	CASSYRGNQPQHF	TGTGCCAGCAGTTATCGGGGGAATCAGCCCCAGCATTTT
TRBJ1-2	.	.	TRBV15	CATTLDGALNYGYTF	TGTGCCACCACCTTAGACGGCGCATTAAACTATGGCTACACCTTC
TRBJ2-2	few	TRBD2	TRBV6-4	CASSDSTSGVTGELFF	TGTGCCAGCAGTGACTCGACTAGCGGGGTCACCGGGGAGCTGTTTTTT